The sequence of this T cell receptor beta chain was determined in a study of T-cell memory formation after mild COVID-19 (dated by TCRdb to the early 2020s). In terms of the full investigation: TCR sequence clusters from the two donors were largely donor specific. The cohort was made up of two young adult volunteers, one female and one male, who were previously healthy. Longitudinal TCRalpha and TCRbeta repertoire sequencing tracked T-cell clones expanding and contracting after mild COVID-19 in a couple of donors. The research as a whole found: From day 15 to 85, contracting clones showed balanced CD4/CD8 phenotypes, whereas a second wave of clones that expanded from day 15 to 37 leaned towards CD4+. Contracting CD4+ clones appeared mostly in the CM and EM memory subsets, whereas CD8+ clones were enriched in EMRA. The second-wave clones that peaked on day 37 were not confirmed to be SARS-CoV-2 specific. The study covered only a couple of mild cases, and larger cohorts including severe cases with pre-infection samples were considered necessary. Some responding clones were detected in pre-infection memory, which suggested that pre-existing cross-reactive memory T cells had joined the SARS-CoV-2 response.

The reads were generated on an Illumina NovaSeq 6000. TCRalpha and TCRbeta cDNA libraries were constructed by 5'RACE with constant-segment primers, with sample barcodes and unique molecular identifiers being introduced. RNA was extracted from every sample with Trizol reagent. The libraries were amplified in two PCR steps, and the second step added a second sample barcode and Illumina TruSeq adapters. Libraries were sequenced on an Illumina NovaSeq with 2 x 150 bp paired-end reads. The source study handled its data this way. Reads were demultiplexed and collapsed into UMI-guided consensus sequences with migec v1.2.7. With mixcr v2.1.11, UMI consensuses were aligned to TRA and TRB V and J templates and assembled into clonotypes. Expanded or contracted clonotypes were those called significant by both edgeR and NoisET, with noise models trained on biological replicates. edgeR calls used a false discovery rate-adjusted p below 0.01 and a log2 fold-change threshold of 1. As an exploratory analysis of dynamics, max-normalized trajectories of the 1000 most abundant clonotypes were examined with PCA combined with hierarchical clustering. The CD4 or CD8 phenotype of responding clones was assigned using the separately sequenced CD4+ and CD8+ repertoires. In-frame beta chains were kept once TCRdb had trimmed the public reads at Q25 with fastp and called clones with MiXCR. Identical CDR3 proteins give one entry, which carries the most common genes and DNA. None of the V and J calls come from the authors' own analysis; TCRdb made them. The sample table contains some 300,000 distinct CDR3 sequences; only one count was recorded for roughly 19% of them. Together, the top ten hold more than 20% of the sample.

Between the V and J ends, shortened by 3 bases and 7 bases respectively, the junction contains 5 bases. CDR1 is given as WSHSY and CDR2 as SAAADI, both from the germline V gene. Measured from the cysteine to the phenylalanine, the CDR3 is 11 residues long. CDR3 DNA is the only sequence kept; it has 33 bases, read in frame from the first base. Ficoll-Paque density gradient centrifugation was used to isolate PBMCs. Note on this clonotype: Its recognized antigen is unknown. Within one base of it there is no much larger clone, and no base qualities were kept.

This chain joins TRBV10-2 to TRBJ2-3, with the D gene uncertain. Sequenced: PBMCs or a T cell subset sorted from them (not recorded which). The TCR was taken from a man younger than 35 who had mild COVID-19 (a few samples of this study predate the infection). The sample titles of this study are shuffled in the database, so cell type and time point are left out; the donor was told from shared clones. The DNA reads as follows: TGCGCCAGCAGTGATTTTTATACGCAGTATTTT. This codes for CASSDFYTQYF.